This entry lists 18 T cell receptor beta chains sequenced from one sample in a study of regulatory T cells in long-lasting Graves disease (dated by TCRdb to the early 2020s). Reading the label with the study, this specimen's time point is: persistent/refractory GD, antithyroid drugs over 5 years with positive TRAb. For both TCR sequencing and RNA sequencing, RNA was extracted from PBMCs in TRIzol. The library was generated by multiplex PCR. Reads for this sample came from an Illumina HiSeq 4000. CDR3 regions were amplified by Arm-PCR with iRepertoire HTBI primers to construct TCR beta libraries. TCRdb trimmed the raw reads at Q25, called clones with MiXCR and kept productive beta chains. One record per CDR3 amino acid sequence lists the most common genes and DNA. Within this sample are roughly 400,000 distinct CDR3 sequences, with 21% of them counted one time only. In total, the top ten clones hold 13% to 15% of the sample.

Here the sequenced sample was peripheral blood mononuclear cells (PBMCs), taken when the disease was refractory, from a patient treated with antithyroid drugs. The source is a female donor with Graves disease.

This clonotype was found a few times. This chain joins TRBV19 and TRBJ2-1, with D perhaps assigned TRBD1 or TRBD2 (5 bases each). Trimming removed 5 bases from V and 0 bases from J, with 17 bases in between. The germline gives CDR1 LNHDA, CDR2 SQIVND (reference sequence). This CDR3 contains 17 residues. The CDR3 DNA is TGTGCCAGTAGTGGGGAGACAGAAAAAAGCTCCTACAATGAGCAGTTCTTC. This encodes CASSGETEKSSYNEQFF.

This clonotype occurred many times. The chain employs TRBV6-5 and TRBJ2-7; tentative D call: TRBD1 (5 bases). V lost 2 bases and J lost 2, with 10 bases in between. The CDR3 is made up of 14 amino acids. The germline gives CDR1 MNHEY, CDR2 SVGAGI. DNA of the CDR3: TGTGCCAGCAGTTACAGTCAGGGCACCTACGAGCAGTACTTC. Residues: CASSYSQGTYEQYF.

As concerns this clonotype: The likely explanation is a read error, given a far larger clone one base away. This chain uses TRBV28 with TRBJ2-2, with D maybe TRBD1 (6 bases). V dropped 3 bases and J dropped 6 bases, with 17 bases sitting between them. The CDR3 length is 16 residues. Germline V gene data show CDR1 as MDHEN and CDR2 as SYDVKM. The CDR3 region is CASSLGASLDAGELFF. The CDR3 bases are TGTGCCAGCAGTTTGGGGGCAAGTTTAGATGCCGGGGAGCTGTTTTTT.

This clonotype was observed at least ten times. The V and J genes are TRBV28 and TRBJ2-7; TRBD1 aligns across 7 bases. Trimming took 8 bases from V and 4 from J; bases not matched to a gene: 11. Germline lookup yields CDR1 MDHEN and CDR2 SYDVKM. This CDR3 has 14 residues. CDR3 loop: CASCPGTEVYEQYF. The DNA of the CDR3 is TGTGCCAGCTGTCCCGGGACAGAAGTTTACGAGCAGTACTTC.

The chain couples TRBV5-6 to TRBJ1-2; no reliable D call. This CDR3 spans 15 amino acids. V lost 0 bases and J 4 bases, leaving 13 bases between the germline ends. Germline CDR1 is SGHDT and CDR2 is YYEEEE. CDR3 nucleotides: TGTGCCAGCAGCTTGGATATCCCTCCAAGCTATGGCTACACCTTC. Translated: CASSLDIPPSYGYTF.

This clonotype came up many times. The gene calls are TRBV29-1 and TRBJ1-2, with 8 bases fitting TRBD1. The CDR3 totals 12 residues. J lost 6 bases, V lost 6 bases, and 6 bases had no gene match. The germline V gene encodes CDR1 SQVTM and CDR2 ANQGSEA. CDR3 protein: CSVGQGEDGYTF. For the CDR3, the DNA is TGCAGCGTCGGACAGGGAGAAGATGGCTACACCTTC.

The rearrangement uses TRBV28 and TRBJ2-1; D is possibly TRBD1 (6 bases). This CDR3 comprises 18 residues. The V gene's germline CDR1 is MDHEN and CDR2 SYDVKM. V lost 4 bases and J 0 bases, leaving 19 bases between the germline ends. CDR3 bases: TGTGCCAGCAGTTCCCTCCTCCGACAGGCCAGCTCCTACAATGAGCAGTTCTTC. As protein: CASSSLLRQASSYNEQFF. Based on the CDR3 plus reference TRBV28 and TRBJ2-1, the full variable domain is DVKVTQSSRYLVKRTGEKVFLECVQDMDHENMFWYRQDPGLGLRLIYFSYDVKMKEKGDIPEGYSVSREKKERFSLILESASTNQTSMYLCASSSLLRQASSYNEQFFGPGTRLTVL.

This clonotype came up a few times. The V call is TRBV5-1, the J call TRBJ1-2, with D possibly being TRBD1 (5 bases). The CDR3 runs 12 residues. Trimming cost V 7 bases and J 7 bases, with 14 bases left between them. Germline V gene data show CDR1 as SGHRS and CDR2 as YFSETQ. This CDR3 reads CASGGARAGYTF. CDR3 DNA: TGCGCCAGCGGCGGCGCCAGGGCTGGCTACACCTTC.

The gene calls are TRBV5-8 and TRBJ2-6; D possibly corresponds to TRBD2 (5 bases). With 3 bases removed from V and 6 bases from J, the gap between germline ends came to 13 bases. CDR1 and CDR2 from the germline V gene are SGHTS and YDEGEE. The length of the CDR3 is 15 residues. DNA of the CDR3: TGTGCCAGCAGCTGGGTAGCGTACTTGGCCAACGTCCTGACTTTC. Translated, it gives CASSWVAYLANVLTF.

This clonotype was found a few times. The V and J genes are TRBV5-6 and TRBJ2-7; the D gene is possibly TRBD1 (6 bases). The V end was cut by 1 base, the J end by 4 bases, with 12 bases between. This CDR3 spans 14 amino acids. The germline V gene encodes CDR1 SGHDT and CDR2 YYEEEE. The DNA of the CDR3 is TGTGCCAGCAGCTTGCAGGGGATGGAGTACGAGCAGTACTTC. Translation gives CASSLQGMEYEQYF.

To note about this clonotype: Germline and junction disagree at one end, which may indicate a read error. This chain links TRBV6-1 with TRBJ1-1; D may be TRBD1 (6 bases). The CDR3 loop spans 14 amino acids. Germline V CDR1 and CDR2: MNHNS, SASEGT. CDR3 bases: TGTGCCAGCACCTGGACAGACCTGAACACTGAAGCTTCCTTT. Its translation: CASTWTDLNTEASF.

This rearrangement joins TRBV9 to TRBJ2-7, with 7 bases matching TRBD1. The germline gives CDR1 SGDLS, CDR2 YYNGEE. Trimming at V came to 5 bases and at J to 1 base, leaving 12 bases not matched to a gene. The CDR3 contains 16 residues. CDR3: CASRLAPTGPSYEQYF. The CDR3, as DNA: TGTGCCAGCAGGCTGGCCCCGACAGGGCCATCCTACGAGCAGTACTTC.

The chain couples TRBV27 to TRBJ2-2; D unclear. The CDR3 extends over 13 amino acids. Germline CDR1 reads MNHEY; CDR2 reads SMNVEV (reference sequence). The ends were cut back, 6 bases at V and 3 bases at J, with 8 bases in the middle. The CDR3 DNA reads as TGTGCCAGCAGAAAGGGTTACACCGGGGAGCTGTTTTTT. It specifies CASRKGYTGELFF.

The chain links TRBV7-8 to TRBJ2-3; 14 positions agree with TRBD2. V trimming: 5 bases; J trimming: 8 bases; junction bases outside the gene matches: 3. Germline CDR1 is SGHVS and CDR2 is FQNEAQ. The CDR3 length is 14 residues. Here the CDR3 reads CASSRGTSGSTQYF. The CDR3 DNA is TGTGCCAGCAGCCGCGGGACTAGCGGGAGTACGCAGTATTTT.

The chain carries TRBV6-2 or TRBV6-3 and TRBJ2-3; D remains unclear. Germline V gives CDR1 MNHEY, CDR2 SVGEGT. Trimming took 5 bases from V and 13 from J, leaving 22 bases between them. There are 14 residues in the CDR3. As DNA, the CDR3 is TGTGCCAGCAGTGAAGCGAGAAGGGCCACGCAGGAGTATTTT. Amino acids: CASSEARRATQEYF.

This clonotype was seen many times. A read error may produce the germline difference seen at one junction end. V gene TRBV28 combines with J gene TRBJ1-4; tentatively, D is TRBD1 (6 bases). The CDR3 loop spans 15 amino acids. The germline gives CDR1 MDHEN, CDR2 SYDVKM. The CDR3 DNA reads as TGTGCCAGCAATTTAGGTTACAGGGCTAATGAAAAACTGTTTTTT. Its translation is CASNLGYRANEKLFF.

In its sample, this clonotype was seen many times. The V gene is TRBV7-2, the J gene TRBJ1-6; D is perhaps TRBD1 (6 bases). Germline V lookup: CDR1 SGHTA, CDR2 FQGNSA. Trimming pared 2 bases from V and 7 bases from J, leaving 12 bases between. This CDR3 has 15 residues. The CDR3 sequence: CASSLLIQGNSPLHF. The CDR3 coding sequence is TGTGCCAGCAGCTTATTAATCCAGGGGAATTCACCCCTCCACTTT.

This rearrangement joins TRBV12-3 or TRBV12-4 to TRBJ2-3; D possibly matches TRBD1 or TRBD2 (5 bases each). The V and J ends lost 6 bases and 2 bases respectively, with 27 bases between them. CDR3 length: 19 residues. CDR3 in DNA: TGTGCCAGCAGACGGCTAATTGGGGGAGTGGCGGACTCCACAGATACGCAGTATTTT. This gives the protein CASRRLIGGVADSTDTQYF.